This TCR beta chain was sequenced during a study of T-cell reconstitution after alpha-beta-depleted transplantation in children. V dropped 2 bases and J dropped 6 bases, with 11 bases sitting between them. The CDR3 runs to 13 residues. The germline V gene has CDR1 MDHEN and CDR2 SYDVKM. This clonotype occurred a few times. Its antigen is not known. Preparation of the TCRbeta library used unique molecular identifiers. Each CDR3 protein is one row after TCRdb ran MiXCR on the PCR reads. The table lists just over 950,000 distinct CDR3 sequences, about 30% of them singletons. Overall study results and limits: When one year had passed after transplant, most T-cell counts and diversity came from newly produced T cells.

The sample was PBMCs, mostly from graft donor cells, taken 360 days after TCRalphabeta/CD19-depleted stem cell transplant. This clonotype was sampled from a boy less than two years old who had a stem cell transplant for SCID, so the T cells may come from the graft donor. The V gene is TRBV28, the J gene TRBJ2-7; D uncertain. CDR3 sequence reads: CASSLVSSGEQYF. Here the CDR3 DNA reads TGTGCCAGCAGTTTAGTGAGTTCCGGCGAGCAGTACTTC.